The clone carrying this T cell receptor (beta chain) was detected many times. What it binds is unknown. These data are taken from a study of human T cells and chemical hapten exposure. Findings and caveats of the study: TCRs at a frequency above 1 in 1000 stayed unchanged with DPC sensitization.

The CDR3 has 11 residues. Trimming removed 3 bases at V and 6 bases at J, with 6 bases between. Extraction yielded total RNA from whole blood (unfractionated). Individual cDNA molecules in this library carried unique molecular identifiers. MiXCR was run by TCRdb on the 5' RACE reads, yielding one entry per CDR3 protein. The repertoire holds approximately 140,000 distinct CDR3 sequences, with roughly 4% as singletons. The chain joins TRBV12-3 or TRBV12-4 to TRBJ2-7; D gene unclear. The source of this sequence is a female donor in good health. CDR3 sequence (DNA): TGTGCCAGCAGTTTTGACGTCGAGCAGTACTTC. It specifies CASSFDVEQYF.